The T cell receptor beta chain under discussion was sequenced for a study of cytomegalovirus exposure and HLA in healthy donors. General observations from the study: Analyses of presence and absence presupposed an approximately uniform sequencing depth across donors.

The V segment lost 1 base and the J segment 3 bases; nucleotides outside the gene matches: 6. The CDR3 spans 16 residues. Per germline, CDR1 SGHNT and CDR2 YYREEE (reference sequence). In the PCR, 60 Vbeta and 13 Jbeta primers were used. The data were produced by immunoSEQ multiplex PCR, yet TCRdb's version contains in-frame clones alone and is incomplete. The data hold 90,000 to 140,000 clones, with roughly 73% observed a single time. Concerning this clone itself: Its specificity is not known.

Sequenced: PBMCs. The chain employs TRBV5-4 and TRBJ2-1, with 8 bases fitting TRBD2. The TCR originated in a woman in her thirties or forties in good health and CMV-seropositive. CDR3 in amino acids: CASSLSGSQGYNEQFF. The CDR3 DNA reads TGTGCCAGCAGCTTGAGCGGGAGTCAGGGCTACAATGAGCAGTTCTTC.